This note documents a single TCR beta chain sequence. This sample was taken from a study of blood T cell repertoires in COVID-19. Germline trimming cut 3 bases from V and 4 bases from J; bases unmatched to any gene: 6. Per the germline V gene, CDR1 is KGHSH and CDR2 is LQKENI. CDR3 length equals 14 residues. How the authors handled the data: Reference gene primer amplification gave nucleated cell count estimates. Assay: immunoSEQ multiplex PCR; the TCRdb copy retains only in-frame clones and omits some. Clone size and the V and J calls come from that table; the DNA yielded D and trimming. There are around 170,000 clones in the sample; approximately 74% occur only once, and around 2.9% lies in the top ten.

The TCR sequence derives from a woman at least 80 years old with acute or convalescent COVID-19. The V and J genes are TRBV18 and TRBJ2-7, with TRBD1 matching 7 bases. Sequencing used peripheral blood. The CDR3 nucleotides are TGTGCCAGCTCACCCGGACAGGAATTTTACGAGCAGTACTTC. The encoded protein is CASSPGQEFYEQYF.